A single T cell receptor (beta chain) is shown here with its context. Its antigen remains unknown. These data come from a study of cytotoxic CD8 clonotypes in ibrutinib-treated CLL. Across the whole study: Outcomes included around 25 partial and 2 complete responses; after median roughly 70 months, around 15 stayed remitted and 12 progressed. Broader study findings: Baseline levels were approached again at progression, after clonality had risen at ibrutinib response. Public clonotypes were rare and shrank or held steady on treatment.

V lost 3 bases and J 0 bases, leaving 9 bases between the germline ends. The CDR3 consists of 15 residues. In germline, CDR1 is LNHDA, CDR2 SQIVND (reference sequence). This table comes from immunoSEQ multiplex PCR, and its TCRdb copy is limited to in-frame clones, with some not included. Here the sample spans about 5,100 clones, 65% to 70% being singletons. This clonotype originated in a human donor with chronic lymphocytic leukemia. The chain uses TRBV19 and TRBJ1-3, with a possible D match to TRBD1 (5 bases). This specimen consisted of PBMCs, obtained before ibrutinib treatment. The CDR3 bases are TGTGCCAGTAGTATCGGGGGTCTCTCTGGAAACACCATATATTTT. It encodes CASSIGGLSGNTIYF.